These T cell receptor beta chains were read from a single sample in a study of blood T cells in healthy people across ages. TCRdb called the 5' RACE reads again in MiXCR, with one record for every CDR3 protein. The sample lists roughly 800,000 distinct CDR3 sequences, 53% occurring once. Input material: blood. These TCRs come from a man older than 75 in good health. Both conserved end residues are part of each CDR3. D genes are given only for firm matches. The listing skips clone size in some rows; elsewhere it reads once, few, many or a size class.

TRBD2	few	14	TRBV27	TRBJ2-4	TGTGCCAGCAAAAATAGCGGGAGGAACCAGGGGCAGTACTTC	CASKNSGRNQGQYF
-	once	14	TRBV20-1	TRBJ2-1	TGCAGTGCTAGAGTACTTGGCGGCTACAATGAGCAGTTCTTC	CSARVLGGYNEQFF
-	few	11	TRBV29-1	TRBJ2-7	TGCAGCGTTCGATTCTCCTACGAGCAGTACTTC	CSVRFSYEQYF
TRBD1	-	16	TRBV7-9	TRBJ1-1	TGTGCCAGCAGCCTGAGCGGGGCAGGGGGCGTAGGTGAAGCTTTCTTT	CASSLSGAGGVGEAFF
TRBD1	-	17	TRBV6-6	TRBJ2-6	TGTGCCAGCAGGGACAGGTCCCAAATCTCTGGGGCCAACGTCATGACTTTC	CASRDRSQISGANVMTF
TRBD2	-	20	TRBV7-2	TRBJ2-5	TGTGCCAGCAGCTTAGAGGGGATGGAGTTTTGGATTAGCGGGAAGAAGACCCAGTACTTC	CASSLEGMEFWISGKKTQYF
-	-	13	TRBV3-1	TRBJ2-3	TGTGCCAGCAGCCAAGGGTCTACGGGGTACGCGTATTTT	CASSQGSTGYAYF
-	few	16	TRBV5-1	TRBJ2-6	TGCGCCAGCAGCTTGGCCGGGGGCTCTGGGGCCAACGTCCTGACTTTC	CASSLAGGSGANVLTF
-	few	14	TRBV9	TRBJ2-1	TGTGCCAGCAGCCCTGGGACTGCTTACAATGAGCAGTTCTTC	CASSPGTAYNEQFF
-	-	21	TRBV2	TRBJ2-1	TGTGCCAGCAGCCCCTCTTTGATTAGGACTGGAGGGGCTAGGTCCTACAATGAGCAGTTCTTC	CASSPSLIRTGGARSYNEQFF
-	-	14	TRBV20-1	TRBJ2-5	TGCAGTGCTCAGGACTTACTAGTGGGAGAGACCCAGTACTTC	CSAQDLLVGETQYF
-	-	17	TRBV4-2	TRBJ1-5	TGTGCCAGCAGCCAAGTGGGCAGCGCAGGGGGCAATCAGCCCCAGCATTTT	CASSQVGSAGGNQPQHF
-	few	12	TRBV11-3	TRBJ2-3	TGTGCCAGCAGCTTAGATGGTAGATACGCGTATTTT	CASSLDGRYAYF
TRBD2	few	14	TRBV29-1	TRBJ2-1	TGCAGCGAGAGTAGCGGGAGCTCCTACAATGAGCAGTTCTTC	CSESSGSSYNEQFF
-	-	14	TRBV20-1	TRBJ2-5	TGCAGTGCTAGAGATGGAGACCGGGGGCGGACCCAGTACTTC	CSARDGDRGRTQYF
-	few	13	TRBV7-2	TRBJ1-2	TGTGCCAGCAGCGAAGTAACGGGGGCTGGCTACACCTTC	CASSEVTGAGYTF
-	once	16	TRBV25-1	TRBJ2-3	TGTGCCAGCAGTGAATTCAGGGCCTCGGGCACAGATACGCAGTATTTT	CASSEFRASGTDTQYF
TRBD2	few	13	TRBV29-1	TRBJ2-7	TGCAGCGTCGCGGGAACTAGCGCCTACGAGCAGTACTTC	CSVAGTSAYEQYF
TRBD1	-	13	TRBV28	TRBJ1-2	TGTGCCACCTCAGGACAGGCACTTTATGGCTACACCTTC	CATSGQALYGYTF
-	few	14	TRBV20-1	TRBJ2-1	TGCAGTGCCAAACGGGCGACACCCTACAATGAGCAGTTCTTC	CSAKRATPYNEQFF
-	-	14	TRBV29-1	TRBJ2-5	TGCAGCGCCCGGGACGGGGGCCACCAAGAGACCCAGTACTTC	CSARDGGHQETQYF
-	-	14	TRBV29-1	TRBJ2-5	TGCAGCGGATCCACCGGGCCCGGAAACAATGAGCAGTACTTC	CSGSTGPGNNEQYF
TRBD1	-	16	TRBV6-1	TRBJ2-7	TGTGCCAGCAGTGAACCTGGACAGGGACTCCCCTACGAGCAGTACTTC	CASSEPGQGLPYEQYF
TRBD2	few	13	TRBV20-1	TRBJ2-7	TGCAGTGCTGGAAGGACTAGGACTGGCGAGCAGTACTTC	CSAGRTRTGEQYF
TRBD2	-	15	TRBV6-1	TRBJ2-5	TGTGCCAGCAGTGAAGCGTCGGGGGGCCAAGAGACCCAGTACTTC	CASSEASGGQETQYF
-	many	14	TRBV9	TRBJ2-7	TGTGCCAGCAGCGTAGGTGGGTCCAAATACGAGCAGTACTTC	CASSVGGSKYEQYF
-	-	11	TRBV10-3	TRBJ2-7	TGTGCCATCAGTGAGAGGGAGGAGCAGTACTTC	CAISEREEQYF
-	-	14	TRBV7-2	TRBJ1-1	TGTGCCAGCAACCGAGGGGGGCGGAACACTGAAGCTTTCTTT	CASNRGGRNTEAFF
-	few	12	TRBV12-3/TRBV12-4	TRBJ2-7	TGTGCCAGCAGTTGGGTCGTCGGCGAGCAGTACTTC	CASSWVVGEQYF
-	-	15	TRBV12-3/TRBV12-4	TRBJ2-4	TGTGCCAGCAGTCCTATTGGGGGGCCAAAAAACATTCAGTACTTC	CASSPIGGPKNIQYF
-	once	13	TRBV12-3/TRBV12-4	TRBJ2-1	TGTGCCAGCAGTCAGCTAAGACAGAACGAGCAGTTCTTC	CASSQLRQNEQFF
TRBD2	-	16	TRBV12-3/TRBV12-4	TRBJ2-2	TGTGCCAGCAGTCCCCTACTAGCGGGAGGGGCCGGGGAGCTGTTTTTT	CASSPLLAGGAGELFF
-	-	14	TRBV9	TRBJ1-1	TGTGCCAGCAGCCCCCGTGACAGTACGGCTGAAGCTTTCTTT	CASSPRDSTAEAFF
-	-	11	TRBV20-1	TRBJ1-4	TGCAGTGCCCAACGAAACGAAAAACTGTTTTTT	CSAQRNEKLFF
-	-	13	TRBV27	TRBJ2-1	TGTGCCAGCAGTTCATTCGGGGGAGATGAGCAGTTCTTC	CASSSFGGDEQFF
TRBD1	few	14	TRBV29-1	TRBJ2-7	TGCAGCGTTGTGGGGACAGGGCGAGGGTACGAGCAGTACTTC	CSVVGTGRGYEQYF
TRBD2	-	17	TRBV4-2	TRBJ2-7	TGTGCCAGCAGCCCGAACCTAGCGGGAGGCCCAAGGGACGAGCAGTACTTC	CASSPNLAGGPRDEQYF
-	few	19	TRBV21-1	TRBJ2-4	TGTGCCAGCAGCTCCCCGGCGGGACTAGCGGGAGTAACCAAAAACATTCAGTACTTC	CASSSPAGLAGVTKNIQYF
-	-	14	TRBV4-2	TRBJ1-4	TGTGCCAGCAGCCAGAGGGTCACTAATGAAAAACTGTTTTTT	CASSQRVTNEKLFF
-	few	14	TRBV7-2	TRBJ1-6	TGTGCCAGCAGCTTAGCGCAGTATAATTCACCCCTCCACTTT	CASSLAQYNSPLHF
TRBD2	few	15	TRBV20-1	TRBJ2-7	TGCAGTGCTCCAGATATACTAGCGGGGCGCTACGAGCAGTACTTC	CSAPDILAGRYEQYF
TRBD1	-	14	TRBV5-1	TRBJ2-7	TGCGCCAGCAGCTTGGGAGACAGGGGGAACGAGCAGTACTTC	CASSLGDRGNEQYF
TRBD1	-	14	TRBV20-1	TRBJ2-1	TGCAGTGTCAATGGGGACAGGGGCCTATACGAGCAGTTCTTC	CSVNGDRGLYEQFF
TRBD1	-	15	TRBV5-1	TRBJ2-2	TGCGCCAGCAGCTTCCCGGACAGGGACGCCGGGGAGCTGTTTTTT	CASSFPDRDAGELFF
-	once	11	TRBV29-1	TRBJ2-1	TGCAGCGTTGAATCCTGGAATGGGCAGTTCTTC	CSVESWNGQFF
TRBD1	few	15	TRBV7-2	TRBJ1-1	TGTGCCAGCAGCACGGAGGACAGGGTGGGCACTGAAGCTTTCTTT	CASSTEDRVGTEAFF
-	many	15	TRBV7-2	TRBJ1-1	TGTGCCAGCAGCTTACTCGGCGCGATGAACACTGAAGCTTTCTTT	CASSLLGAMNTEAFF